This T cell receptor (beta chain) was retrieved from a study of OX40 agonist ivuxolimab in advanced cancers. Study findings and constraints: Researchers did not determine the expanded peripheral T cells' antigen specificity. Researchers report that CD8+ T cells had, on average, more expanded clones than CD4+.

Worth noting for this clone: Its antigen is currently unknown.

The germline V and J ends were trimmed by 7 bases and 7 bases, with 22 bases remaining between them. Germline V gene lookup returns CDR1 SQVTM and CDR2 ANQGSEA. CDR3 length equals 14 residues. The cohort excluded patients with autoimmune disease history or systemic immunosuppression. At baseline, cycle 4 day 1, and cycle 7 day 1, blood was sampled. Generated by immunoSEQ multiplex PCR, the TCRdb table keeps only in-frame clones and is missing some. The table records some 91,000 clones, roughly 86% of them present only once. Sequencing used CD4+ or CD8+ T cells sorted from blood, obtained in a trial of the OX40 agonist ivuxolimab. This rearrangement joins TRBV29-1 to TRBJ1-1, with no clear D. This receptor was taken from an adult with an advanced solid tumor such as melanoma, head and neck, liver or kidney cancer. CDR3 amino acids: CSGRSDLLKGEAFF. CDR3 sequence (DNA): TGCAGCGGCAGGTCGGACTTATTAAAGGGTGAAGCTTTCTTT. The variable domain in full, completed from reference TRBV29-1 and TRBJ1-1, reads SAVISQKPSRDICQRGTSLTIQCQVDSQVTMMFWYRQQPGQSLTLIATANQGSEATYESGFVIDKFPISRPNLTFSTLTVSNMSPEDSSIYLCSGRSDLLKGEAFFGQGTRLTVV.